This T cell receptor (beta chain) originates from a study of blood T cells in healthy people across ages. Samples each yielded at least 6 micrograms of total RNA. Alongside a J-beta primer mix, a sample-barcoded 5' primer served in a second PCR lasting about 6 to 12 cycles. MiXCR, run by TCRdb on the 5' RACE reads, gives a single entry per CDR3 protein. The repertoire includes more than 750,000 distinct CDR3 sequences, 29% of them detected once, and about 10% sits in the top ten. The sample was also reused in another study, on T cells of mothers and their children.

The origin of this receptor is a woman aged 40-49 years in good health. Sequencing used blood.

The CDR3 nucleotides read TGTGCCATCAGTGACGGAGAAGAGACCCAGTACTTC. Translation: CAISDGEETQYF. V usage is TRBV10-3 and J usage is TRBJ2-5; no reliable D call. The length of the CDR3 is 12 residues. V lost 3 bases to trimming and J lost 3 bases, with 5 bases between them. Germline lookup yields CDR1 ENHRY and CDR2 SYGVKD.